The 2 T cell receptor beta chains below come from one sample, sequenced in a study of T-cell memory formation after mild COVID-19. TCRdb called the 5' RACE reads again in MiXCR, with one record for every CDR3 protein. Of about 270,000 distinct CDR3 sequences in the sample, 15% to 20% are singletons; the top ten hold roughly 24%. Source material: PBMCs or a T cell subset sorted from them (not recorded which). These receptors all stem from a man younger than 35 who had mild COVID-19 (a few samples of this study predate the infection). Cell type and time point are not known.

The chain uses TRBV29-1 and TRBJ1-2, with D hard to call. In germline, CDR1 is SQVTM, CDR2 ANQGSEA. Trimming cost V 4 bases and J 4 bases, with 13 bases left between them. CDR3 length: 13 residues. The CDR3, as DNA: TGCAGCGTTGGTCCGGAGTTCTCCTATGGCTACACCTTC. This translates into CSVGPEFSYGYTF.

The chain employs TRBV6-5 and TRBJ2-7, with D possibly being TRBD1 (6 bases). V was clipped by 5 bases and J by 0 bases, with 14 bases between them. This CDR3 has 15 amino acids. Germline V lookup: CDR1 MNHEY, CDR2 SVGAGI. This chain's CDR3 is CASSQGTRASYEQYF. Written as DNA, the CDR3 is TGTGCCAGCAGTCAAGGGACAAGGGCCTCCTACGAGCAGTACTTC.